Presented here are 8 T cell receptor beta chains from one specimen sequenced in a study of T cell responses to AZD1222 COVID-19 vaccine. The table came from immunoSEQ multiplex PCR; TCRdb's copy has only in-frame clones and leaves some out. The repertoire holds 91,000 or so clones, about 90% seen once, with roughly 3.1% in the top ten. Sequences were derived from peripheral blood, sampled 28 days after the second AZD1222 dose. These receptors were taken from an adult who received the AZD1222 COVID-19 vaccine.

The gene calls are TRBV7-9 and TRBJ2-3; D may be TRBD2 (5 bases). V was cut by 3 bases and J by 2 bases, with 12 bases left in between. CDR3 length: 15 residues. CDR1 and CDR2 from the germline V gene are SEHNR and FQNEAQ (reference sequence). CDR3 bases: TGTGCCAGCAGCTTTGGGAATCGGGACACAGATACGCAGTATTTT. Translation: CASSFGNRDTDTQYF.

Here the CDR3 reads CAWSGQGNQPQHF. The CDR3, as DNA: TGTGCCTGGAGCGGACAGGGCAATCAGCCCCAGCATTTT. The J gene is TRBJ1-5, the V gene TRBV30; 7 bases are a match to TRBD1. V was pared by 3 bases and J by 2 bases, with 1 base of the junction left unmatched. The CDR3 has 13 residues. The germline V gene has CDR1 GTSNPN and CDR2 SVGIG (reference sequence).

The CDR3 loop reads CASRIAGSLYNEQFF. The CDR3 nucleotides read TGTGCCAGCAGGATAGCGGGGTCCCTCTACAATGAGCAGTTCTTC. The chain joins TRBV7-2 to TRBJ2-1; 8 positions match TRBD2. J was trimmed by 3 bases and V by 6 bases; bases with no gene match: 7. The CDR3 length is 15 residues. The germline V gene has CDR1 SGHTA and CDR2 FQGNSA.

This chain connects TRBV19 to TRBJ1-2; 12 nucleotides align to TRBD1. The V segment lost 6 bases and the J segment 3 bases; nucleotides outside the gene matches: 11. Germline CDR1 LNHDA, CDR2 SQIVND (reference sequence). The length of the CDR3 is 17 residues. The CDR3 reads CASREGGTGGVHYGYTF. The DNA for the CDR3 is TGTGCCAGTAGAGAAGGAGGGACAGGGGGCGTACACTATGGCTACACCTTC.

This chain connects TRBV18 to TRBJ1-1; TRBD1 matches at 7 bases. The CDR3 loop spans 15 amino acids. The V gene end was trimmed by 5 bases and the J gene end by 6 bases; junction bases not matched to a gene: 12. CDR1 and CDR2 (germline): KGHSH, LQKENI. CDR3 region: CASSRPGGKVAEAFF. The CDR3 DNA reads as TGTGCCAGCTCAAGGCCAGGGGGTAAGGTCGCTGAAGCTTTCTTT.

The chain carries TRBV19 and TRBJ2-3; 8 bases are a match to TRBD2. The J segment lost 2 bases and the V segment lost 0 bases, leaving 7 bases of the junction unmatched. CDR1 and CDR2 from the germline V gene are LNHDA and SQIVND (reference sequence). The CDR3 extends over 17 amino acids. CDR3 coding DNA: TGTGCCAGTAGTATAGACGGGCCGGGGGGGATCACAGATACGCAGTATTTT. This encodes CASSIDGPGGITDTQYF. Based on the CDR3 plus reference TRBV19 and TRBJ2-3, the full variable domain is DGGITQSPKYLFRKEGQNVTLSCEQNLNHDAMYWYRQDPGQGLRLIYYSQIVNDFQKGDIAEGYSVSREKKESFPLTVTSAQKNPTAFYLCASSIDGPGGITDTQYFGPGTRLTVL.

V is TRBV4-1 and J is TRBJ1-5; TRBD1 might be the D (5 bases). This CDR3 has 14 amino acids. V was pared by 1 base and J by 3 bases, with 7 bases between. Germline V gene data show CDR1 as MGHRA and CDR2 as YSYEKL. CDR3 loop: CASSQVTVNQPQHF. CDR3 in DNA: TGCGCCAGCAGCCAAGTGACAGTCAATCAGCCCCAGCATTTT.

This clone was observed a few times. The chain carries TRBV7-9 and TRBJ1-2, with D possibly TRBD1 on 5 matching bases. Germline CDR1 and CDR2: SEHNR and FQNEAQ (reference sequence). The CDR3 covers 13 residues. The V end was cut by 6 bases, the J end by 4 bases, with 12 bases between. This chain's CDR3 is CASRDQGGYGYTF. The DNA for the CDR3 is TGTGCCAGCAGGGACCAGGGCGGCTATGGCTACACCTTC.